These T cell receptor beta chains were read from a single sample in a study of CD8+CD57+ T cells in acquired aplastic anemia. TCRdb passed the reads through MiXCR, listing each CDR3 protein once. Among roughly 500,000 distinct CDR3 sequences listed, around 30% were seen once. Sample: sorted CD4+, CD8+, or CD8+CD57+ T cells (not recorded which) from PBMCs. These receptors all come from a human donor with aplastic anemia. Each CDR3 is given with its conserved first and last residue. D genes are given only for firm matches. A row's size may be missing; if present it is once, few, many or a size class.

many	.	TRBV15	TRBJ2-1	CATSRDQGEYNEQFF	TGTGCCACCAGCAGAGATCAAGGGGAGTACAATGAGCAGTTCTTC
.	TRBD1	TRBV19	TRBJ1-4	CASSVRDSRSPNEKLFF	TGTGCCAGTAGTGTTCGGGACAGTCGGTCCCCTAATGAAAAACTGTTTTTT
many	TRBD1	TRBV19	TRBJ1-1	CASSLYRGNTEAFF	TGTGCCAGTAGCCTGTACAGGGGAAACACTGAAGCTTTCTTT
few	.	TRBV24-1	TRBJ1-2	CASRRSIRSSGEGYTF	TGTGCCAGCAGGAGGTCTATCAGGTCGAGCGGGGAAGGCTACACCTTC
few	.	TRBV7-2	TRBJ2-2	CASSPRRAGTGELFF	TGTGCCAGCAGCCCACGGAGGGCGGGCACCGGGGAGCTGTTTTTT
many	.	TRBV20-1	TRBJ1-2	CSATIYDYGYTF	TGCAGTGCAACCATCTACGACTATGGCTACACCTTC
many	TRBD2	TRBV2	TRBJ2-5	CAINSGGAGETQYF	TGTGCCATTAATAGCGGGGGGGCCGGGGAGACCCAGTACTTC
few	.	TRBV5-6	TRBJ2-7	CASSVPSYEQYF	TGTGCCAGCAGCGTTCCATCCTACGAGCAGTACTTC
many	.	TRBV12-3/TRBV12-4	TRBJ1-1	CASRFTDEAFF	TGTGCCAGCAGATTCACAGATGAAGCTTTCTTT
.	.	TRBV5-4	TRBJ2-5	CASSGELQETQYF	TGTGCCAGCAGTGGGGAGCTCCAAGAGACCCAGTACTTC
many	.	TRBV20-1	TRBJ1-6	CSARSGGSPLHF	TGCAGTGCTAGATCGGGGGGTTCACCCCTCCACTTT
.	.	TRBV7-3	TRBJ1-1	CASSPRERAEAFF	TGTGCCAGCAGCCCCAGAGAGAGGGCTGAAGCTTTCTTT
few	TRBD1	TRBV7-2	TRBJ1-1	CASSLTSGQGEAFF	TGTGCCAGCAGCTTGACTTCCGGACAGGGTGAAGCTTTCTTT
few	.	TRBV20-1	TRBJ2-3	CSAGDSRADTQYF	TGCAGTGCTGGAGACAGCCGGGCGGATACGCAGTATTTT
many	TRBD1	TRBV6-5	TRBJ1-5	CASSSGQVQRNQPQHF	TGTGCCAGCAGTTCTGGACAGGTTCAACGCAATCAGCCCCAGCATTTT
.	.	TRBV5-1	TRBJ2-5	CASSLAGSEGQYF	TGCGCCAGCAGCTTGGCGGGGTCGGAGGGCCAGTACTTC
many	TRBD1	TRBV10-3	TRBJ1-3	CAISEAGQNSGNTIYF	TGTGCCATCAGTGAGGCGGGACAGAACTCTGGAAACACCATATATTTT
.	TRBD2	TRBV7-3	TRBJ2-5	CAGSARGRQETQYF	TGTGCCGGCAGCGCACGCGGGAGGCAAGAGACCCAGTACTTC
.	.	TRBV20-1	TRBJ2-7	CSARDVGGVEQYF	TGCAGTGCTAGAGATGTAGGGGGAGTTGAGCAGTACTTC
many	.	TRBV20-1	TRBJ2-7	CSARVATQASYEQYF	TGCAGTGCTAGAGTTGCGACACAAGCCTCCTACGAGCAGTACTTC
many	TRBD2	TRBV10-2	TRBJ2-3	CASALSGVEADTQYF	TGCGCCAGCGCCCTGAGCGGGGTCGAGGCGGATACGCAGTATTTT
many	.	TRBV4-2	TRBJ1-6	CASSPIISNSPLHF	TGTGCCAGCAGCCCCATCATTAGTAATTCACCCCTCCACTTT
once	TRBD1	TRBV29-1	TRBJ1-2	CSVENRGHGYTF	TGCAGCGTTGAAAACAGGGGTCATGGCTACACCTTC
few	.	TRBV12-3/TRBV12-4	TRBJ1-5	CASSLRRTDNQPQHF	TGTGCCAGCAGTTTACGCCGGACGGACAATCAGCCCCAGCATTTT
few	.	TRBV6-5	TRBJ2-5	CASSYSPHGVETQYF	TGTGCCAGCAGTTACTCACCTCACGGGGTAGAGACCCAGTACTTC
many	.	TRBV7-3	TRBJ1-2	CASSLTGSNYGYTF	TGTGCCAGCAGCTTAACAGGGTCCAACTATGGCTACACCTTC
many	.	TRBV15	TRBJ2-5	CATSRGSDQETQYF	TGTGCCACCAGCAGAGGGTCAGACCAAGAGACCCAGTACTTC
few	TRBD2	TRBV12-3/TRBV12-4	TRBJ2-1	CASSLGSGRALVEQFF	TGTGCCAGCAGTTTAGGTAGCGGGAGGGCCTTAGTTGAGCAGTTCTTC
.	TRBD2	TRBV5-1	TRBJ2-1	CASSFPSGDNEQFF	TGCGCCAGCAGCTTTCCTAGCGGGGACAATGAGCAGTTCTTC
.	TRBD2	TRBV6-4	TRBJ2-5	CASSPPGGLGGETQYF	TGTGCCAGCAGCCCCCCCGGGGGGTTGGGAGGCGAGACCCAGTACTTC
.	.	TRBV7-9	TRBJ1-2	CASSFPAGEHGHTF	TGTGCCAGCAGCTTTCCGGCAGGGGAACATGGCCACACCTTC
.	.	TRBV2	TRBJ1-1	CASREQTVNTEAFF	TGTGCCAGCAGGGAACAGACTGTGAACACTGAAGCTTTCTTT
many	.	TRBV11-2	TRBJ2-3	CASSLNRDTDTQYF	TGTGCCAGCAGCTTAAACAGGGACACAGATACGCAGTATTTT
.	.	TRBV5-6	TRBJ2-6	CASSSRRASGANVLTF	TGTGCCAGCAGCTCTAGACGGGCCTCTGGGGCCAACGTCCTGACTTTC
many	.	TRBV5-6	TRBJ1-2	CASSPDRGGYTF	TGTGCCAGCAGCCCTGATAGAGGGGGCTACACCTTC
many	TRBD2	TRBV7-3	TRBJ2-1	CASSKGTNNEQFF	TGTGCCAGCAGCAAAGGGACTAACAATGAGCAGTTCTTC